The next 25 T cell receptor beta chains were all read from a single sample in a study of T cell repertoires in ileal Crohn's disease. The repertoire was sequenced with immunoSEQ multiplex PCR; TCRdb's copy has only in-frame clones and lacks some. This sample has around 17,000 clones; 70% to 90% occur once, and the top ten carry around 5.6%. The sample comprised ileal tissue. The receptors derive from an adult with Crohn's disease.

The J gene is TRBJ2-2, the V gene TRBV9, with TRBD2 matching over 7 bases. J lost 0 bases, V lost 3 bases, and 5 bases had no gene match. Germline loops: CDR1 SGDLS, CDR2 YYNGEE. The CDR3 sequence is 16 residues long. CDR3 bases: TGTGCCAGCAGCGCCACTAGCGTTTCGAACACCGGGGAGCTGTTTTTT. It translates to CASSATSVSNTGELFF.

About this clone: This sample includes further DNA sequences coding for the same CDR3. The CDR3 region has the DNA TGTGCCAGCAGTGAATCGGGGAGCAATCAGCCCCAGCATTTT. It encodes CASSESGSNQPQHF. The V and J genes are TRBV6-1 and TRBJ1-5; no firm D call. In germline, CDR1 is MNHNS, CDR2 SASEGT. The CDR3 runs to 14 residues. V was clipped by 2 bases and J by 1 base, with 6 bases between them.

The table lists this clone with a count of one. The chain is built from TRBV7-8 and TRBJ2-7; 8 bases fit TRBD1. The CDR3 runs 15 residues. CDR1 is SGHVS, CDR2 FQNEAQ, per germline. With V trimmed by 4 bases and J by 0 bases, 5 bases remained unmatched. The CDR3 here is CASSSGQGLSYEQYF. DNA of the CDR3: TGTGCCAGCAGCTCTGGACAGGGACTCTCCTACGAGCAGTACTTC.

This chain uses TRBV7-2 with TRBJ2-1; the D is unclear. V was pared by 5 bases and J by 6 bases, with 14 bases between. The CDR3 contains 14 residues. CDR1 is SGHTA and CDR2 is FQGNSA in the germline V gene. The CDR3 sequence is CASSPMTQVNEQFF. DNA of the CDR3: TGTGCCAGCAGCCCGATGACGCAGGTCAATGAGCAGTTCTTC.

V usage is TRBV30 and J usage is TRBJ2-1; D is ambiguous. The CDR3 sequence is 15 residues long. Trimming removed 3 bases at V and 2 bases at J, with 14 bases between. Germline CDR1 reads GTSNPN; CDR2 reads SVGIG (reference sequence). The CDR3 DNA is TGTGCCTGGAGACCCCCTAGGAGCCCCTACAATGAGCAGTTCTTC. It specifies CAWRPPRSPYNEQFF.

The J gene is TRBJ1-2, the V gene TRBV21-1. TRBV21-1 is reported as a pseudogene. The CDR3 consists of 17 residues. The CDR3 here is CASSPWIQLPSNYGYTF. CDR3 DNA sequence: TGTGCCAGCAGCCCTTGGATCCAACTACCGTCAAACTATGGCTACACCTTC.

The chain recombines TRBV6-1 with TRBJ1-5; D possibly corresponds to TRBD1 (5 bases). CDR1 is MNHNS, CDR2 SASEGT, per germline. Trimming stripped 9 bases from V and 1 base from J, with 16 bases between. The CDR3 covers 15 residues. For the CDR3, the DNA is TGTGCCAGTCTTCCAGGGATGCGAAGCAATCAGCCCCAGCATTTT. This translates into CASLPGMRSNQPQHF.

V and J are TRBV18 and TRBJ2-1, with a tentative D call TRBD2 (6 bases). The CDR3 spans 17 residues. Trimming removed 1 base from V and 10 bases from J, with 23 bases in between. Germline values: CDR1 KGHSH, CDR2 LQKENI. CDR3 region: CASSPLLGRVPGGEQFF. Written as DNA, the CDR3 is TGTGCCAGCTCACCACTACTAGGGCGGGTCCCAGGAGGGGAGCAGTTCTTC.

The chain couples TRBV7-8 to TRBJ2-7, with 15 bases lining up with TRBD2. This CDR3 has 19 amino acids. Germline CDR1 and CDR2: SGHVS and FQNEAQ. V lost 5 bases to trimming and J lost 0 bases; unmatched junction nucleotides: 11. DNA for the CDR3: TGTGCCAGCAGCCCCAACTCCGGGACTAGCGGGAGGAACTCCTACGAGCAGTACTTC. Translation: CASSPNSGTSGRNSYEQYF.

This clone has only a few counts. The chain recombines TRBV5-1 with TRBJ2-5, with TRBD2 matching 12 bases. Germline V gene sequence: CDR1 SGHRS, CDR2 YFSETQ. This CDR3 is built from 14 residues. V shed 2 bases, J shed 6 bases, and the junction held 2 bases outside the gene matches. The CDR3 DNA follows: TGCGCCAGCAGCTTACTAGCGGGAGGAAAGACCCAGTACTTC. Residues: CASSLLAGGKTQYF.

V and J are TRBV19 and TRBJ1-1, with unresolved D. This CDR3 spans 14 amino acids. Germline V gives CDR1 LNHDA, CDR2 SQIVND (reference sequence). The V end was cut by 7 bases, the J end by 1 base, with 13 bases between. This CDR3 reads CASTPYSGNTEAFF. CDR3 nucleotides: TGTGCCAGTACTCCCTACTCCGGGAACACTGAAGCTTTCTTT. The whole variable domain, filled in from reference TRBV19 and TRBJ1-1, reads DGGITQSPKYLFRKEGQNVTLSCEQNLNHDAMYWYRQDPGQGLRLIYYSQIVNDFQKGDIAEGYSVSREKKESFPLTVTSAQKNPTAFYLCASTPYSGNTEAFFGQGTRLTVV.

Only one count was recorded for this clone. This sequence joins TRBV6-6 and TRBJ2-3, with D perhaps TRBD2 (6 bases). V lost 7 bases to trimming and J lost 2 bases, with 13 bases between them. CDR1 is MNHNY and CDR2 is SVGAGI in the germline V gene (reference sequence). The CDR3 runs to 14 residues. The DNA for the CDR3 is TGTGCCAGCATGTGGGGGGATGCCACAGATACGCAGTATTTT. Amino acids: CASMWGDATDTQYF.

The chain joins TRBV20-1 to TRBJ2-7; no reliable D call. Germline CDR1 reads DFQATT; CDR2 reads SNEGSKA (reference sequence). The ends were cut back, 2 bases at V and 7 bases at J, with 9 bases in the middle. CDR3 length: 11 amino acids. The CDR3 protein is CSARRSAEQYF. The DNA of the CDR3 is TGCAGTGCTAGACGCAGCGCTGAGCAGTACTTC.

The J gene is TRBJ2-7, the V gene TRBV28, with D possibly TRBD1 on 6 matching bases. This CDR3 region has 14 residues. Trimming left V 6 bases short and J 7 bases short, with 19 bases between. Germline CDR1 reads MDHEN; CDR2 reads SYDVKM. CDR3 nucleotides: TGTGCCAGCAGCGACAGGACTCCTCTCTGGGAGCAGTACTTC. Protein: CASSDRTPLWEQYF.

The CDR3 is CAWVGFSPAYYGYTF. DNA of the CDR3: TGTGCCTGGGTCGGGTTCTCCCCGGCTTACTATGGCTACACCTTC. The chain carries TRBV30 and TRBJ1-2; no clear D gene. In germline, CDR1 is GTSNPN, CDR2 SVGIG (reference sequence). The CDR3 has 15 amino acids. V lost 5 bases and J 3 bases, leaving 19 bases between the germline ends.

CDR3 sequence reads: CASSSQGSTEAFF. As DNA, the CDR3 is TGTGCCAGCAGTTCACAGGGTTCGACTGAAGCTTTCTTT. V and J are TRBV6-6 and TRBJ1-1; D is perhaps TRBD1 (6 bases). The CDR3 sequence is 13 residues long. Per germline, CDR1 MNHNY and CDR2 SVGAGI (reference sequence). Trimming pared 4 bases from V and 5 bases from J, leaving 11 bases between.

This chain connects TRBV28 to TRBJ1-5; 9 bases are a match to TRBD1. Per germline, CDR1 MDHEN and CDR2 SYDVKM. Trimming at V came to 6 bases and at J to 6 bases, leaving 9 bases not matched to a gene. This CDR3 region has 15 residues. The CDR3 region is CASRPPGTGFQPQHF. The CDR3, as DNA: TGTGCCAGCAGGCCCCCCGGGACAGGGTTTCAGCCCCAGCATTTT.

The CDR3, as DNA: TGTGCCAGCAGCGTAGGGACTAGGAGCTCCTACAATGAGCAGTTCTTC. This sequence encodes CASSVGTRSSYNEQFF. V and J are TRBV9 and TRBJ2-1; 7 bases are a match to TRBD2. Germline-derived CDR1 and CDR2 are SGDLS and YYNGEE. V trimming: 0 bases; J trimming: 0 bases; junction bases outside the gene matches: 3. This CDR3 comprises 16 residues.

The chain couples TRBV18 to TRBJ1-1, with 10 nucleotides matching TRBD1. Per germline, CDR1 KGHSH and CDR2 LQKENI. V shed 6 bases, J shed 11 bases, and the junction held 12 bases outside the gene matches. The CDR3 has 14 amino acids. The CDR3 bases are TGTGCCAGCTCTCCTCGGGACAGGGGAGATGTGGCTTTCTTT. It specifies CASSPRDRGDVAFF.

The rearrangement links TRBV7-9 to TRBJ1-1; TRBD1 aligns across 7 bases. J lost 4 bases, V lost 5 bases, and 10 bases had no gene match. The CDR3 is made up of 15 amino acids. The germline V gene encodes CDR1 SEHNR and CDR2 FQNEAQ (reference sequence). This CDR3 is CASSPSTGVRTEAFF. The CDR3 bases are TGTGCCAGCAGCCCATCAACAGGGGTACGCACTGAAGCTTTCTTT. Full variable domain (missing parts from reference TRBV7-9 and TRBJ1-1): DTGVSQNPRHKITKRGQNVTFRCDPISEHNRLYWYRQTLGQGPEFLTYFQNEAQLEKSRLLSDRFSAERPKGSFSTLEIQRTEQGDSAMYLCASSPSTGVRTEAFFGQGTRLTVV.

CDR3 sequence (DNA): TGTGCCAGTACCTACCGGACAGGGGATGGCGAGCAGTACTTC. It encodes CASTYRTGDGEQYF. The chain is built from TRBV19 and TRBJ2-7, with TRBD1 matching over 9 bases. This CDR3 contains 14 residues. The V gene's germline CDR1 is LNHDA and CDR2 SQIVND (reference sequence). J gave up 6 bases and V 7 bases, and 10 bases lay outside the gene matches.

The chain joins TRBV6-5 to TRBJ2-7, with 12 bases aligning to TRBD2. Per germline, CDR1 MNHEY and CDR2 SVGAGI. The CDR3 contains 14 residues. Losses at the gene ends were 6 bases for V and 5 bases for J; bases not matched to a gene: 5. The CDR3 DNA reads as TGTGCCAGCAGCCCCCGACTAGCGGGAGACGAGCAGTACTTC. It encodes CASSPRLAGDEQYF.

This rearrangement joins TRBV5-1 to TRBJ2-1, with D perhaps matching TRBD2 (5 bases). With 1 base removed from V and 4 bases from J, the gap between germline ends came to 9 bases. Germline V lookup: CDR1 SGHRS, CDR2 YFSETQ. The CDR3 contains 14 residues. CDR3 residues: CASSLQLGYNEQFF. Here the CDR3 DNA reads TGCGCCAGCAGCTTGCAACTAGGGTACAATGAGCAGTTCTTC.

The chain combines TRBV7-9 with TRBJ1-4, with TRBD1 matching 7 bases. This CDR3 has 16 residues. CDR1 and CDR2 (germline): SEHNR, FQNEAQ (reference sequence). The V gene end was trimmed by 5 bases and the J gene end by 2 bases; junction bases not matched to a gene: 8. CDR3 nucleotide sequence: TGTGCCAGCAGCCAACAGGGGCAAGTTACTAATGAAAAACTGTTTTTT. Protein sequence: CASSQQGQVTNEKLFF.

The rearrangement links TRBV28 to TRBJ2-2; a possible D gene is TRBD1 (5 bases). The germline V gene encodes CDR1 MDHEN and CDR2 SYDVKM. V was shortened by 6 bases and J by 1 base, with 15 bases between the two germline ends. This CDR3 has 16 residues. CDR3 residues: CASRQRAQGNTGELFF. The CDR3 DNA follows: TGTGCCAGCAGACAAAGGGCTCAGGGGAACACCGGGGAGCTGTTTTTT.